This T cell receptor beta chain was found in a study of T cell responses to AZD1222 COVID-19 vaccine. Findings and limits, study-wide: Spike-specific TCR breadth rose after two AZD1222 doses, and depth rose as well. Donor demographics were predominantly white British with a female majority; clonal diversity may be underestimated.

V was pared by 2 bases and J by 3 bases, with 11 bases between. The CDR3 length is 14 residues. Germline loops: CDR1 SGHTS, CDR2 YDEGEE. TCRdb's table, derived via immunoSEQ multiplex PCR, lists solely in-frame clones and lacks some. The profile shows roughly 80,000 clones, approximately 85% of them singletons. This clone came up a few times. The target antigen is unknown. The chain uses TRBV5-8 and TRBJ1-2; no definite D call. This sample comprised peripheral blood, obtained on day 0 of MenACWY control vaccination. The sequence derives from an adult in good health. The CDR3, as DNA: TGTGCCAGCAGCTTTTTAAGGACCCACTATGGCTACACCTTC. Encoded protein: CASSFLRTHYGYTF.